Below, one T cell receptor (beta chain) is given with its context. This sample stems from a study of blood T cell repertoires in COVID-19. Germline CDR1 reads LNHDA; CDR2 reads SQIVND (reference sequence). Trimming left V 5 bases short and J 4 bases short, with 10 bases between. This CDR3 contains 13 residues. Libraries were prepared by immunoSEQ multiplex PCR; TCRdb keeps only in-frame clonotypes and omits some of them. The table has approximately 380,000 clones, around 84% seen once. The chain uses TRBV19 and TRBJ2-3; D gene uncertain. This clonotype was sampled from a woman in her late teens or twenties with acute or convalescent COVID-19. The source material was peripheral blood. This CDR3 reads CASSPVQADTQYF. The DNA of the CDR3 is TGTGCCAGTAGTCCCGTCCAGGCAGATACGCAGTATTTT. Full variable domain (missing parts from reference TRBV19 and TRBJ2-3): DGGITQSPKYLFRKEGQNVTLSCEQNLNHDAMYWYRQDPGQGLRLIYYSQIVNDFQKGDIAEGYSVSREKKESFPLTVTSAQKNPTAFYLCASSPVQADTQYFGPGTRLTVL.